The 31 T cell receptor beta chains below were found in one sample sequenced in a study of cytomegalovirus exposure and HLA in healthy donors. 60 Vbeta and 13 Jbeta primers were used in PCR. The method was immunoSEQ multiplex PCR; TCRdb's version includes in-frame clones alone and lacks a portion of them. The profile covers roughly 120,000 clones, with 65% to 75% appearing a single time and about 4% taken by the ten largest. Specimen: PBMCs. The source is a woman aged 45-59 years in good health and CMV-seropositive.

The chain employs TRBV7-8 and TRBJ2-1; 10 positions match TRBD2. Trimming removed 5 bases from V and 4 bases from J; junction bases left unmatched: 8. CDR3 length: 16 amino acids. The germline V gene has CDR1 SGHVS and CDR2 FQNEAQ. CDR3 region: CASSPRTSGAYNEQFF. CDR3 DNA sequence: TGTGCCAGCAGCCCCCGAACTAGCGGGGCATACAATGAGCAGTTCTTC.

V usage is TRBV5-1 and J usage is TRBJ1-2; TRBD1 is a possible D gene (5 bases). CDR3 size: 14 residues. V was cut by 3 bases and J by 4 bases, with 13 bases left in between. Per the germline V gene, CDR1 is SGHRS and CDR2 is YFSETQ. The CDR3 DNA reads as TGCGCCAGCAGCTCACTGACGACAGTCTATGGCTACACCTTC. Protein: CASSSLTTVYGYTF.

This clone has only a few counts. The chain employs TRBV4-3 and TRBJ1-6; the D is unclear. The CDR3 spans 17 residues. Per the germline V gene, CDR1 is LGHNA and CDR2 is YSLEER. V lost 1 base and J lost 0, with 10 bases in between. CDR3 amino acids: CASSQVMRSSYNSPLHF. For the CDR3, the DNA is TGCGCCAGCAGCCAAGTGATGAGGAGCTCCTATAATTCACCCCTCCACTTT.

The chain is built from TRBV18 and TRBJ2-7; possibly TRBD1 for D (6 bases). The CDR3 covers 13 residues. V was clipped by 2 bases and J by 5 bases, with 10 bases between them. Germline CDR1 and CDR2: KGHSH and LQKENI. The CDR3 reads CASSPTGSDEQYF. The CDR3 bases are TGTGCCAGCTCACCAACAGGGTCGGACGAGCAGTACTTC.

This sequence joins TRBV27 and TRBJ1-1; TRBD1 matches 11 bases. Germline CDR1 MNHEY, CDR2 SMNVEV (reference sequence). The V segment lost 3 bases and the J segment 3 bases; nucleotides outside the gene matches: 9. The CDR3 covers 17 residues. As DNA, the CDR3 is TGTGCCAGCAGTTTTGGTAGTATGGGACAGGGGGACACTGAAGCTTTCTTT. Its protein product is CASSFGSMGQGDTEAFF.

The chain links TRBV15 to TRBJ2-1; tentative D call: TRBD1 (9 bases). Germline V lookup: CDR1 LNHNV, CDR2 YYDKDF (reference sequence). Trimming shortened V by 0 bases and J by 7 bases, and 19 bases separated the two germline ends. The length of the CDR3 is 17 residues. CDR3 coding DNA: TGTGCCACCAGCAGAGAATCGGGGGGGACAGGGCCGAATGAGCAGTTCTTC. Its translation is CATSRESGGTGPNEQFF.

This clone was detected once. At one end the junction does not follow the germline gene, possibly because of a read error. The rearrangement links TRBV7-9 to TRBJ2-2, with 8 bases lining up with TRBD1. CDR3 length: 14 amino acids. Germline CDR1 reads SEHNR; CDR2 reads FQNEAQ (reference sequence). The CDR3 protein is CSSRPGTGSGELFF. The CDR3 DNA sequence: TGTTCCAGCAGACCCGGGACAGGTTCCGGGGAGCTGTTTTTT.

This clone showed up just a few times. CDR3 in DNA: TGCGCCAGCAGCCAAGCCGACAGGGACGAGCAGTACTTC. Its translation: CASSQADRDEQYF. This chain links TRBV4-1 with TRBJ2-7; 7 bases line up with TRBD1. Germline trimming cut 1 base from V and 5 bases from J; bases unmatched to any gene: 2. The length of the CDR3 is 13 residues. Germline V gives CDR1 MGHRA, CDR2 YSYEKL.

This sequence joins TRBV7-9 and TRBJ2-5; TRBD1 matches 7 bases. Germline V gene lookup returns CDR1 SEHNR and CDR2 FQNEAQ (reference sequence). This CDR3 comprises 15 residues. Trimming removed 4 bases from V and 3 bases from J; junction bases left unmatched: 8. Here the CDR3 reads CASSSNTGTEETQYF. DNA of the CDR3: TGTGCCAGCAGCTCCAATACCGGGACAGAAGAGACCCAGTACTTC.

This clone was seen only once. This chain uses TRBV11-2 with TRBJ1-6; D is unresolved. The germline V gene encodes CDR1 SGHAT and CDR2 FQNNGV. V lost 5 bases, J lost 6 bases, and 5 bases lay in between. There are 12 residues in the CDR3. Written as DNA, the CDR3 is TGTGCCAGCAGCCTATTTAATTCACCCCTCCACTTT. The encoded protein is CASSLFNSPLHF.

CDR3: CASSLRRDRGYNEQFF. Here the CDR3 DNA reads TGTGCCAGCAGCCTGAGACGGGACAGGGGTTACAATGAGCAGTTCTTC. The chain recombines TRBV14 with TRBJ2-1; 10 bases are shared with TRBD1. Germline V lookup: CDR1 SGHDN, CDR2 FVKESK. The V and J ends lost 4 bases and 4 bases, in that order; junction bases with no gene match: 7. CDR3 size: 16 residues.

This sequence joins TRBV23-1 and TRBJ1-5, with 7 nucleotides matching TRBD1. TRBV23-1 is placed among ORFs of uncertain function. V was pared by 3 bases and J by 3 bases, with 8 bases of the junction left unmatched. The CDR3 has 16 residues. CDR3 nucleotide sequence: TGCGCCAGCAGTCAGCCTGACAGGGAAATCAATCAGCCCCAGCATTTT. This sequence encodes CASSQPDREINQPQHF.

This clone was recorded once. The rearrangement links TRBV5-8 to TRBJ2-3; unclear D gene. CDR1 and CDR2 (germline): SGHTS, YDEGEE. CDR3 length: 15 residues. The V gene lost 1 base and the J gene lost 0 bases, with 9 bases spanning the gap. The CDR3 spells CASSLLAVSTDTQYF. The CDR3 nucleotides are TGTGCCAGCAGCTTGTTGGCTGTTAGCACAGATACGCAGTATTTT.

The J gene is TRBJ1-6, the V gene TRBV14, with TRBD1 identical over 7 bases. The CDR3 totals 14 residues. The germline V gene encodes CDR1 SGHDN and CDR2 FVKESK. After removal of 5 bases from V and 7 bases from J, the junction contained 5 bases not matched to a gene. This CDR3 reads CASSLTGVNSPLHF. Here the CDR3 DNA reads TGTGCCAGCAGCTTAACAGGGGTGAATTCACCCCTCCACTTT. The whole variable domain, remainder taken from reference TRBV14 and TRBJ1-6, is EAGVTQFPSHSVIEKGQTVTLRCDPISGHDNLYWYRRVMGKEIKFLLHFVKESKQDESGMPNNRFLAERTGGTYSTLKVQPAELEDSGVYFCASSLTGVNSPLHFGNGTRLTVT.

The genes are TRBV19 and TRBJ2-1, with a weak D call TRBD1 (6 bases). The CDR3 consists of 13 residues. The V end lost 1 base, the J end lost 9 bases, and 10 bases lay between the germline ends. Germline values: CDR1 LNHDA, CDR2 SQIVND (reference sequence). CDR3 in amino acids: CASSIGQAVEQFF. The CDR3 DNA follows: TGTGCCAGTAGTATAGGACAGGCAGTTGAGCAGTTCTTC. Filled out from reference TRBV19 and TRBJ2-1, the complete variable domain reads DGGITQSPKYLFRKEGQNVTLSCEQNLNHDAMYWYRQDPGQGLRLIYYSQIVNDFQKGDIAEGYSVSREKKESFPLTVTSAQKNPTAFYLCASSIGQAVEQFFGPGTRLTVL.

V and J are TRBV7-2 and TRBJ2-5; 7 positions match TRBD1. The length of the CDR3 is 15 residues. With 8 bases clipped from V and 2 bases from J, the junction kept 11 bases outside the gene matches. Germline CDR1 and CDR2: SGHTA and FQGNSA. The CDR3 protein is CASGPLGQTQETQYF. The CDR3 coding sequence is TGTGCCAGCGGCCCGTTGGGACAGACTCAAGAGACCCAGTACTTC.

The chain uses TRBV2 and TRBJ2-7; 13 bases fit TRBD2. CDR1 and CDR2 from the germline V gene are SNHLY and FYNNEI. This CDR3 is 14 amino acids long. Trimming removed 5 bases from V and 3 bases from J; junction bases left unmatched: 1. The CDR3 loop is CASSRTSGGYEQYF. CDR3 coding DNA: TGTGCCAGCAGTCGGACTAGCGGGGGCTACGAGCAGTACTTC.

The CDR3 sequence is CASRDHRGASEAFF. CDR3 bases: TGTGCCAGCAGAGACCATCGGGGGGCATCTGAAGCTTTCTTT. The chain carries TRBV5-5 and TRBJ1-1; possible D gene TRBD1, 6 bases. The CDR3 runs 14 residues. The germline V and J ends were trimmed by 5 bases and 6 bases, with 17 bases remaining between them. Germline V CDR1 and CDR2: SGHKS, YYEKEE (reference sequence). Variable domain in full (rest from reference TRBV5-5 and TRBJ1-1): DAGVTQSPTHLIKTRGQQVTLRCSPISGHKSVSWYQQVLGQGPQFIFQYYEKEERGRGNFPDRFSARQFPNYSSELNVNALLLGDSALYLCASRDHRGASEAFFGQGTRLTVV.

This clone was recorded only once. The CDR3 DNA reads TGTGCCAGCCCCGCGGGGGGTCAAGAGACCCAGTACTTC. Encoded protein: CASPAGGQETQYF. The chain combines TRBV2 with TRBJ2-5; 8 nucleotides line up with TRBD2. This CDR3 is 13 amino acids long. CDR1 and CDR2 from the germline V gene are SNHLY and FYNNEI. The V and J ends lost 8 bases and 2 bases, in that order; junction bases with no gene match: 4.

This clone was seen a handful of times. V usage is TRBV28 and J usage is TRBJ1-3; weak D call: TRBD1 (6 bases). The CDR3 spans 13 residues. CDR1 and CDR2 (germline): MDHEN, SYDVKM. The V end was cut by 7 bases, the J end by 8 bases, with 15 bases between. CDR3 bases: TGTGCCAGCACCTTGCAGGGGAGCCACACCATATATTTT. Amino acids: CASTLQGSHTIYF.

This clone has a handful of counts. The J gene is TRBJ1-1, the V gene TRBV6-5, with TRBD1 matching over 9 bases. Germline lookup yields CDR1 MNHEY and CDR2 SVGAGI. This CDR3 comprises 13 residues. Unmatched junction bases numbered 3, after V lost 6 bases and J lost 4 bases. This CDR3 reads CASSLTGGTEAFF. The CDR3 bases are TGTGCCAGCAGCCTGACAGGGGGCACTGAAGCTTTCTTT.

This CDR3 reads CASSPSGTAGYNEQFF. CDR3 nucleotides: TGCGCCAGCAGCCCTTCCGGGACTGCGGGGTACAATGAGCAGTTCTTC. The J gene is TRBJ2-1, the V gene TRBV4-1; D might be TRBD2 (6 bases). Trimming shortened V by 4 bases and J by 4 bases, and 17 bases separated the two germline ends. The CDR3 is 16 amino acids. CDR1 is MGHRA and CDR2 is YSYEKL in the germline V gene.

In this sample, this clone turned up a few times. Other DNA sequences from this sample encode an identical CDR3 as well. The chain joins TRBV7-3 to TRBJ2-7; D may be TRBD2 (5 bases). Germline values: CDR1 SGHTA, CDR2 FQGTGA. The germline V and J ends were trimmed by 1 base and 7 bases, with 11 bases remaining between them. CDR3 length equals 13 residues. Here the CDR3 reads CASSLNAGLEQYF. DNA for the CDR3: TGTGCCAGCAGCTTAAATGCGGGTTTAGAGCAGTACTTC.

The chain combines TRBV28 with TRBJ1-2; D gene unclear. V lost 4 bases and J 5 bases, leaving 14 bases between the germline ends. This CDR3 region has 14 residues. The germline V gene has CDR1 MDHEN and CDR2 SYDVKM. This CDR3 reads CASSSDGVVYGYTF. The CDR3 nucleotides are TGTGCCAGCAGTTCCGACGGGGTAGTATATGGCTACACCTTC.

The chain recombines TRBV5-4 with TRBJ1-4; no reliable D call. The CDR3 runs 14 residues. Trimming stripped 3 bases from V and 0 bases from J, with 6 bases between. Germline lookup yields CDR1 SGHNT and CDR2 YYREEE (reference sequence). CDR3 DNA: TGTGCCAGCAGCTACAGCTCAACTAATGAAAAACTGTTTTTT. This encodes CASSYSSTNEKLFF.

This chain joins TRBV27 and TRBJ2-5; 13 bases are shared with TRBD2. CDR3 size: 15 residues. The V and J ends lost 5 bases and 5 bases, in that order; junction bases with no gene match: 5. Looked up from germline, CDR1 is MNHEY and CDR2 is SMNVEV (reference sequence). CDR3 sequence: CASSPGTSGAETQYF. The CDR3 coding sequence is TGTGCCAGCAGTCCGGGGACTAGCGGGGCGGAGACCCAGTACTTC.

The rearrangement joins TRBV11-2 to TRBJ2-5, with D hard to call. The germline V gene encodes CDR1 SGHAT and CDR2 FQNNGV. The ends were cut back, 3 bases at V and 2 bases at J, with 4 bases in the middle. This CDR3 region has 12 residues. The CDR3 bases are TGTGCCAGCAGCTTGACACAAGAGACCCAGTACTTC. It is translated as CASSLTQETQYF.

The V and J genes are TRBV7-9 and TRBJ2-5, with TRBD1 matching over 10 bases. V lost 5 bases and J lost 6; bases outside the gene matches: 3. Germline assignment: CDR1 SEHNR and CDR2 FQNEAQ (reference sequence). This CDR3 has 13 amino acids. The CDR3 DNA sequence: TGTGCCAGCAGCCAGACAGGGGGCAAGACCCAGTACTTC. Translating gives CASSQTGGKTQYF.

In its sample, this clone was seen once. The CDR3 DNA is TGTGCCAGCAGCCTCCGGGACAGGGGGCCCGGGGAGCTGTTTTTT. Its protein is CASSLRDRGPGELFF. V gene TRBV6-5 combines with J gene TRBJ2-2; 12 bases align to TRBD1. CDR1 is MNHEY and CDR2 is SVGAGI in the germline V gene. Trimming at V came to 6 bases and at J to 6 bases, leaving 5 bases not matched to a gene. This CDR3 comprises 15 residues.

This clone was counted only a few times. This chain connects TRBV7-9 to TRBJ1-6; a possible D gene is TRBD1 (5 bases). The V gene lost 1 base and the J gene lost 4 bases, with 17 bases spanning the gap. The length of the CDR3 is 18 residues. Germline CDR1 is SEHNR and CDR2 is FQNEAQ (reference sequence). In nucleotides, the CDR3 is TGTGCCAGCAGCTTAGTCATGGGGCAGCGAAGGTATAATTCACCCCTCCACTTT. This sequence encodes CASSLVMGQRRYNSPLHF. The whole variable domain, filled in from reference TRBV7-9 and TRBJ1-6, reads DTGVSQNPRHKITKRGQNVTFRCDPISEHNRLYWYRQTLGQGPEFLTYFQNEAQLEKSRLLSDRFSAERPKGSFSTLEIQRTEQGDSAMYLCASSLVMGQRRYNSPLHFGNGTRLTVT.

The J gene is TRBJ2-5, the V gene TRBV27, with 14 bases identical to TRBD2. The trim removed 6 bases at V and 5 bases at J, leaving 8 bases unmatched. Germline CDR1 is MNHEY and CDR2 is SMNVEV (reference sequence). The CDR3 extends over 16 amino acids. The CDR3 nucleotides are TGTGCCAGCAGAAGCGGACTAGCGGGGGGCGGGGAGACCCAGTACTTC. This sequence encodes CASRSGLAGGGETQYF.